The entry that follows covers one T cell receptor beta chain sequence. The record originates from a study of blood T cell repertoires in COVID-19. The method was immunoSEQ multiplex PCR; TCRdb's version includes in-frame clones alone and lacks a portion of them. The sample consists of roughly 41,000 clones, about 90% of them appearing once. Per germline, CDR1 LNHDA and CDR2 SQIVND (reference sequence). J lost 6 bases, V lost 5 bases, and 10 bases had no gene match. The CDR3 runs to 15 residues. The chain links TRBV19 to TRBJ1-2, with 9 nucleotides matching TRBD1. The sequence derives from a man aged 55 to 70 with acute or convalescent COVID-19. The sequencing input was peripheral blood. The CDR3 is CASSFFTGGVDGYTF. CDR3 nucleotide sequence: TGTGCCAGTAGTTTCTTCACAGGGGGCGTTGATGGCTACACCTTC.